This TCR beta chain was sequenced in a study of blood T cell repertoires in COVID-19. Overall study context: Spain, Italy and the United States supplied samples that represented acute and convalescent COVID-19. From T cells, B-cell-depleted T cells, or PBMCs came the material, which was cDNA or gDNA.

The CDR3 contains 15 residues. J gave up 4 bases and V 4 bases, and 9 bases lay outside the gene matches. CDR1 is SNHLY, CDR2 FYNNEI, per germline. Repertoires were generated with immunoSEQ multiplex PCR, while TCRdb's copy carries only in-frame clones and drops some. This table holds about 230,000 clones, 80% to 90% found once. The source of this sequence is a middle-aged man with acute or convalescent COVID-19. The chain links TRBV2 to TRBJ1-1; 7 bases map to TRBD1. The sequencing sample was made of peripheral blood. CDR3 amino acids: CASSVGDRGGTEAFF. DNA for the CDR3: TGTGCCAGCAGTGTTGGGGACAGAGGGGGCACTGAAGCTTTCTTT.